This TCR beta chain was captured in a study of lymphopenia after photon versus proton radiotherapy. Study-level findings and limits: Larger post-nadir TCR diversity loss correlated inversely with survival in deceased patients.

Libraries were prepared by immunoSEQ multiplex PCR; TCRdb keeps only in-frame clonotypes and omits some of them. The table records 3,000 to 4,000 clones, under 85% of them present only once. Worth noting for this clone: The antigen remains undetermined.

The TCR comes from a man aged 80 or over with esophageal cancer. Sequences were derived from peripheral blood, sampled from a patient treated with proton-based radiotherapy.

The CDR3 DNA reads as TGTGCCAGCACCCCAGGGGTTAACTATGGCTACACCTTC. It is translated as CASTPGVNYGYTF. The rearrangement uses TRBV6-6 and TRBJ1-2, with D possibly TRBD1 on 6 matching bases. Trimming shortened V by 7 bases and J by 1 base, and 10 bases separated the two germline ends. Germline loops: CDR1 MNHNY, CDR2 SVGAGI (reference sequence). The CDR3 loop spans 13 amino acids.